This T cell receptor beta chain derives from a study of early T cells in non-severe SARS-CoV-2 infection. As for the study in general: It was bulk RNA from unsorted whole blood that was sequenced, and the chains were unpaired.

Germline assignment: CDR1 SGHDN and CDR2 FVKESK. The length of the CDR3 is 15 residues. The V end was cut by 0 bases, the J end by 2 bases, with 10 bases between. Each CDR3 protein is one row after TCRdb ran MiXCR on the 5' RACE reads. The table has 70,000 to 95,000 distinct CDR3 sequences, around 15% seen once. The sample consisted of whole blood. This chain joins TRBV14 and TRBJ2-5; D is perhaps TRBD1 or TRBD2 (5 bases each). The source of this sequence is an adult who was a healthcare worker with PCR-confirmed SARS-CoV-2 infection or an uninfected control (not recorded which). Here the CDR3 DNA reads TGTGCCAGCAGCCAAGATCTATGGGGGCAAGAGACCCAGTACTTC. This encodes CASSQDLWGQETQYF.